Presented here are 26 T cell receptor beta chains from one specimen sequenced in a study of cytomegalovirus exposure and HLA in healthy donors. Primers for the PCR totalled 60 Vbeta and 13 Jbeta. Some clones are missing from TCRdb's copy, which holds only in-frame ones; the method was immunoSEQ multiplex PCR. The sample holds fewer than 300,000 clones, roughly 80% seen once. The specimen was PBMCs. These receptors were obtained from a girl aged 2 to 9 in good health and CMV-seronegative.

The chain joins TRBV5-1 to TRBJ2-7, with a tentative D call TRBD1 (5 bases). The CDR3 totals 11 residues. V gave up 2 bases and J gave up 5 bases, with 5 bases separating them. The germline V gene encodes CDR1 SGHRS and CDR2 YFSETQ. The CDR3 bases are TGCGCCAGCAGCTTCAGGGACGAGCAGTACTTC. This translates into CASSFRDEQYF.

This chain uses TRBV27 with TRBJ2-7, with 12 bases aligning to TRBD1. In germline, CDR1 is MNHEY, CDR2 SMNVEV (reference sequence). Trimming cost V 5 bases and J 5 bases; bases outside gene matches: 4. The CDR3 has 14 amino acids. The CDR3 sequence: CASSPGTGGDEQYF. As DNA, the CDR3 is TGTGCCAGCAGTCCCGGGACAGGGGGCGACGAGCAGTACTTC.

This sequence joins TRBV21-1 and TRBJ1-4. TRBV21-1 is listed as a pseudogene. The CDR3 has 19 amino acids. The CDR3 protein is CASSKKRGEREGVGEKLFF. DNA of the CDR3: TGTGCCAGCAGCAAAAAGAGGGGGGAGAGGGAGGGGGTAGGCGAAAAACTGTTTTTT.

CDR3 nucleotide sequence: TGTGCCAGTAGTACCGAAAGGACTAGGCACAATGAGCAGTTCTTC. Translating gives CASSTERTRHNEQFF. The V and J genes are TRBV19 and TRBJ2-1; 7 positions agree with TRBD2. The V and J ends lost 4 bases and 5 bases, in that order; junction bases with no gene match: 8. This CDR3 is built from 15 residues. Germline V gene lookup returns CDR1 LNHDA and CDR2 SQIVND (reference sequence).

The chain is built from TRBV12-5 and TRBJ2-7; D is ambiguous. Germline V CDR1 and CDR2: LGHNT, FRNRAP. Trimming cost V 3 bases and J 2 bases, with 26 bases left between them. This CDR3 has 19 amino acids. The CDR3 loop reads CASGFRPALTEIRAYEQYF. Written as DNA, the CDR3 is TGTGCTAGTGGTTTCAGGCCGGCCTTGACGGAAATTCGAGCCTACGAGCAGTACTTC.

V usage is TRBV9 and J usage is TRBJ2-5, with 10 bases that match TRBD2. Germline assignment: CDR1 SGDLS and CDR2 YYNGEE. This CDR3 is built from 18 residues. The V and J ends lost 1 base and 2 bases, in that order; junction bases with no gene match: 11. The CDR3 sequence: CASSVLPSGSGLQETQYF. In DNA form, the CDR3 reads TGTGCCAGCAGCGTACTGCCTAGCGGGAGTGGACTTCAAGAGACCCAGTACTTC.

The J gene is TRBJ1-2, the V gene TRBV7-8; TRBD1 matches 12 bases. Germline CDR1 reads SGHVS; CDR2 reads FQNEAQ. With 2 bases clipped from V and 5 bases from J, the junction kept 6 bases outside the gene matches. The CDR3 is made up of 16 amino acids. CDR3 loop: CASSLNAGQGAYGYTF. CDR3 coding DNA: TGTGCCAGCAGCTTAAATGCGGGACAGGGGGCTTATGGCTACACCTTC.

CDR3 protein: CASSISGYNEQFF. In DNA form, the CDR3 reads TGTGCCAGTAGTATAAGCGGCTACAATGAGCAGTTCTTC. The chain couples TRBV19 to TRBJ2-1; D may be TRBD2 (5 bases). CDR1 LNHDA and CDR2 SQIVND come from the germline V gene (reference sequence). Trimming took 2 bases from V and 3 from J, leaving 5 bases between them. The CDR3 is 13 amino acids. Together with reference TRBV19 and TRBJ2-1, the CDR3 gives the full variable domain: DGGITQSPKYLFRKEGQNVTLSCEQNLNHDAMYWYRQDPGQGLRLIYYSQIVNDFQKGDIAEGYSVSREKKESFPLTVTSAQKNPTAFYLCASSISGYNEQFFGPGTRLTVL.

The rearrangement uses TRBV2 and TRBJ1-4; D ambiguous. There are 14 residues in the CDR3. V dropped 6 bases and J dropped 2 bases, with 10 bases sitting between them. From germline, CDR1 is SNHLY and CDR2 FYNNEI. CDR3 in amino acids: CASRVEATNEKLFF. The CDR3 nucleotides read TGTGCCAGCAGGGTTGAGGCGACTAATGAAAAACTGTTTTTT.

The chain joins TRBV4-1 to TRBJ1-2; 12 nucleotides line up with TRBD1. There are 19 residues in the CDR3. In germline, CDR1 is MGHRA, CDR2 YSYEKL. The ends lost 4 bases at V and 5 bases at J; junction bases unmatched: 17. The CDR3, as DNA: TGCGCCAGCAGCCCCCCCCGGGGCTCGGGACAGGGGGCGCCTTATGGCTACACCTTC. Translated: CASSPPRGSGQGAPYGYTF.

The V call is TRBV7-8, the J call TRBJ2-7; D is ambiguous. Trimming removed 4 bases at V and 0 bases at J, with 10 bases between. The CDR3 is 14 amino acids. Germline V CDR1 and CDR2: SGHVS, FQNEAQ. The CDR3 here is CASSYSGSSYEQYF. Written as DNA, the CDR3 is TGTGCCAGCAGCTACTCAGGATCCTCCTACGAGCAGTACTTC.

V usage is TRBV7-6 and J usage is TRBJ2-5; D remains unclear. CDR3 length: 17 residues. Germline CDR1 SGHVS, CDR2 FNYEAQ. V shed 1 base and J shed 0 bases, with 15 bases lying between them. The CDR3 nucleotides read TGTGCCAGCAGCTTAGAACCCCTATTGGCGGACCAAGAGACCCAGTACTTC. This sequence encodes CASSLEPLLADQETQYF. Full variable domain (remainder filled in from reference TRBV7-6 and TRBJ2-5): GAGVSQSPRYKVTKRGQDVALRCDPISGHVSLYWYRQALGQGPEFLTYFNYEAQQDKSGLPNDRFSAERPEGSISTLTIQRTEQRDSAMYRCASSLEPLLADQETQYFGPGTRLLVL.

The genes are TRBV7-9 and TRBJ2-1; D not certain. CDR1 SEHNR and CDR2 FQNEAQ come from the germline V gene (reference sequence). The CDR3 runs to 12 residues. The ends were cut back, 5 bases at V and 7 bases at J, with 9 bases in the middle. CDR3 nucleotides: TGTGCCAGCAGCCCAGACTGGAATGAGCAGTTCTTC. It is translated as CASSPDWNEQFF.

CDR3 coding DNA: TGTGCCAGCAGCTTAGAAGGGACAGGGTCCTACGAGCAGTACTTC. Translation gives CASSLEGTGSYEQYF. The chain carries TRBV7-6 and TRBJ2-7; 9 positions agree with TRBD1. This CDR3 is built from 15 residues. Germline V gene data show CDR1 as SGHVS and CDR2 as FNYEAQ. The V and J ends lost 1 base and 1 base, in that order; junction bases with no gene match: 2.

The rearrangement uses TRBV11-1 and TRBJ2-5; TRBD1 aligns across 10 bases. Germline values: CDR1 SGHAT, CDR2 FQDESV (reference sequence). The trim removed 6 bases at V and 4 bases at J, leaving 5 bases unmatched. CDR3 size: 14 residues. CDR3 in DNA: TGTGCCAGCAGTCCCTGGGACAGGGGAGAGACCCAGTACTTC. This sequence encodes CASSPWDRGETQYF.

This chain connects TRBV27 to TRBJ1-2; D ambiguous. V was pared by 5 bases and J by 4 bases, with 14 bases between. Germline lookup yields CDR1 MNHEY and CDR2 SMNVEV (reference sequence). This CDR3 is built from 14 residues. The DNA for the CDR3 is TGTGCCAGCAGTACCCATTACAGAAGCTATGGCTACACCTTC. As protein: CASSTHYRSYGYTF.

The chain combines TRBV10-3 with TRBJ2-5; 10 positions agree with TRBD2. Germline V gene sequence: CDR1 ENHRY, CDR2 SYGVKD. This CDR3 is 15 amino acids long. V lost 4 bases, J lost 2 bases, and 4 bases stayed unmatched. CDR3 amino acids: CAISAGTSEQETQYF. CDR3 in DNA: TGTGCCATCAGTGCCGGGACTAGCGAGCAAGAGACCCAGTACTTC.

Details on this clone: At the DNA level, this CDR3 is encoded by other sequences in the same sample as well. The chain recombines TRBV6-1 with TRBJ2-1; 10 nucleotides match TRBD2. The CDR3 extends over 15 amino acids. Unmatched junction bases numbered 9, after V lost 6 bases and J lost 7 bases. Germline V gene lookup returns CDR1 MNHNS and CDR2 SASEGT. The CDR3 loop reads CASSDLAGAGNEQFF. The CDR3 DNA reads TGTGCCAGCAGCGACCTAGCGGGAGCAGGTAATGAGCAGTTCTTC.

This clone has just a few counts. The gene calls are TRBV9 and TRBJ2-1, with no clear D. The CDR3 runs 15 residues. CDR1 is SGDLS, CDR2 YYNGEE, per germline. V gave up 4 bases and J gave up 4 bases, with 15 bases separating them. CDR3 nucleotides: TGTGCCAGCAGCCGACCATCGCGGCATTACAATGAGCAGTTCTTC. Translated: CASSRPSRHYNEQFF.

This sequence joins TRBV9 and TRBJ2-1; TRBD1 matches at 11 bases. With V trimmed by 0 bases and J by 8 bases, 4 bases remained unmatched. CDR1 is SGDLS and CDR2 is YYNGEE in the germline V gene. This CDR3 contains 15 residues. As DNA, the CDR3 is TGTGCCAGCAGCGTAGGTGGACAGGGGGCCTATGAGCAGTTCTTC. Amino acid sequence: CASSVGGQGAYEQFF.

V gene TRBV6-6 combines with J gene TRBJ1-5; 9 nucleotides align to TRBD1. V lost 6 bases and J lost 7; bases outside the gene matches: 7. The CDR3 totals 14 residues. The germline V gene encodes CDR1 MNHNY and CDR2 SVGAGI (reference sequence). CDR3 in amino acids: CASSQTGGRQPQHF. As DNA, the CDR3 is TGTGCCAGCAGCCAGACAGGGGGTAGGCAGCCCCAGCATTTT.

This clone has just a few counts. V is TRBV7-8 and J is TRBJ1-5; tentatively, D is TRBD1 (6 bases). In germline, CDR1 is SGHVS, CDR2 FQNEAQ. Trimming left V 2 bases short and J 6 bases short, with 17 bases between. The CDR3 has 16 amino acids. The CDR3, as DNA: TGTGCCAGCAGCTTACAAAGGGTCCGGGGGGCTCAGCCCCAGCATTTT. Amino acids: CASSLQRVRGAQPQHF.

The CDR3 here is CASSGGSTDTQYF. The CDR3 bases are TGTGCCAGCAGTGGAGGGAGCACAGATACGCAGTATTTT. The chain uses TRBV27 and TRBJ2-3; maybe TRBD2 (6 bases). This CDR3 comprises 13 residues. CDR1 and CDR2 from the germline V gene are MNHEY and SMNVEV (reference sequence). The V end lost 5 bases, the J end lost 0 bases, and 6 bases lay between the germline ends.

This rearrangement joins TRBV2 to TRBJ2-7; 10 nucleotides line up with TRBD1. J gave up 3 bases and V 4 bases, and 9 bases lay outside the gene matches. CDR1 SNHLY and CDR2 FYNNEI come from the germline V gene. This CDR3 is 16 amino acids long. The CDR3 DNA reads as TGTGCCAGCAGTGTTCGGCGGGACAGGGGAGGCTACGAGCAGTACTTC. Translating it yields CASSVRRDRGGYEQYF.

J is TRBJ2-3 and V is TRBV27; D is possibly TRBD1 (6 bases). With 8 bases removed from V and 6 bases from J, the gap between germline ends came to 15 bases. Germline loops: CDR1 MNHEY, CDR2 SMNVEV (reference sequence). The CDR3 has 13 residues. CDR3: CASSHGQRDTQYF. In nucleotides, the CDR3 is TGTGCCAGCTCCCACGGACAGAGGGATACGCAGTATTTT.

The chain carries TRBV15 and TRBJ1-5, with D possibly being TRBD1 (5 bases). The CDR3 is 14 residues long. The V end was cut by 8 bases, the J end by 2 bases, with 13 bases between. Germline CDR1 is LNHNV and CDR2 is YYDKDF (reference sequence). The CDR3: CATQIAGGNQPQHF. CDR3 coding DNA: TGTGCCACCCAAATCGCGGGGGGCAATCAGCCCCAGCATTTT.